This passage covers 9 T cell receptor beta chains from one sample sequenced in a study of CD8+CD57+ T cells in acquired aplastic anemia. TCR beta VDJ and CDR3 were profiled, and genomic DNA was the template. MiXCR, applied by TCRdb to the reads, yields one record per CDR3 protein. The sample lists around 190,000 distinct CDR3 sequences, over 60% seen once, with approximately 32% in the top ten. Sequencing was done on a sample of sorted CD4+, CD8+, or CD8+CD57+ T cells (not recorded which) from PBMCs. Receptors originate from a human donor in good health.

A few counts support this clonotype. A much more abundant neighbour one base away suggests this may be a read error. The V gene is TRBV2, the J gene TRBJ1-4, with D hard to call. Germline CDR1 and CDR2: SNHLY and FYNNEI. Trimming took off 2 bases at V and 8 bases at J, with 15 bases between the two ends. The CDR3 covers 15 residues. CDR3 region: CASSEIIRWPEKLFF. The CDR3 coding sequence is TGTGCCAGCAGTGAAATCATAAGGTGGCCGGAAAAACTGTTTTTT.

This clonotype was found a few times. The chain employs TRBV6-5 and TRBJ2-1; TRBD2 agrees at 7 bases. Germline trimming cut 5 bases from V and 6 bases from J; bases unmatched to any gene: 13. This CDR3 contains 16 residues. Germline CDR1 reads MNHEY; CDR2 reads SVGAGI. The CDR3 loop reads CASSPPGGPLGNEQFF. The CDR3 DNA reads TGTGCCAGCAGTCCCCCGGGGGGACCCTTGGGCAATGAGCAGTTCTTC.

The gene calls are TRBV7-9 and TRBJ2-7; maybe TRBD2 (6 bases). V was clipped by 2 bases and J by 2 bases, with 13 bases between them. Germline V gene data show CDR1 as SEHNR and CDR2 as FQNEAQ (reference sequence). The CDR3 is made up of 15 amino acids. The chain's CDR3 is CASSLYGGGPYEQYF. The CDR3 bases are TGTGCCAGCAGCTTATACGGCGGAGGGCCCTACGAGCAGTACTTC.

This rearrangement joins TRBV7-2 to TRBJ1-1; no reliable D call. V was cut by 4 bases and J by 4 bases, with 7 bases left in between. Germline values: CDR1 SGHTA, CDR2 FQGNSA. The CDR3 length is 12 residues. This CDR3 is CASSWRTTEAFF. CDR3 DNA: TGTGCCAGCAGCTGGCGAACCACTGAAGCTTTCTTT. Together with reference TRBV7-2 and TRBJ1-1, the CDR3 gives the full variable domain: GAGVSQSPSNKVTEKGKDVELRCDPISGHTALYWYRQSLGQGLEFLIYFQGNSAPDKSGLPSDRFSAERTGGSVSTLTIQRTQQEDSAVYLCASSWRTTEAFFGQGTRLTVV.

This clonotype is a singleton in its sample. The chain recombines TRBV5-1 with TRBJ1-2; 8 positions match TRBD1. After removal of 4 bases from V and 4 bases from J, the junction contained 6 bases not matched to a gene. Germline V lookup: CDR1 SGHRS, CDR2 YFSETQ. The CDR3 loop spans 14 amino acids. The CDR3 is CASSADRVSYGYTF. The CDR3 DNA sequence: TGCGCCAGCAGCGCGGACAGGGTTTCCTATGGCTACACCTTC.

The chain is built from TRBV5-1 and TRBJ1-6, with D tentatively TRBD1 (6 bases). Germline V CDR1 and CDR2: SGHRS, YFSETQ. This CDR3 is built from 12 residues. Trimming cost V 5 bases and J 16 bases, with 16 bases left between them. CDR3 sequence: CASRGGRGPLHF. The CDR3 bases are TGCGCCAGCAGAGGGGGGCGAGGTCCTCTCCACTTT.

The chain uses TRBV20-1 and TRBJ2-2; 12 positions agree with TRBD2. The CDR3 has 14 amino acids. Looked up from germline, CDR1 is DFQATT and CDR2 is SNEGSKA (reference sequence). Trimming removed 3 bases from V and 6 bases from J; junction bases left unmatched: 2. The CDR3 region has the DNA TGCAGTGCTAGGGCTAGCGGGGGGGCCGGGGAGCTGTTTTTT. Encoded protein: CSARASGGAGELFF.

The rearrangement joins TRBV20-1 to TRBJ1-6; 7 bases are shared with TRBD1. This CDR3 spans 13 amino acids. The germline gives CDR1 DFQATT, CDR2 SNEGSKA (reference sequence). Trimming at V came to 1 base and at J to 11 bases, leaving 5 bases not matched to a gene. The CDR3 spells CSARVTGYAPLHF. The CDR3 DNA follows: TGCAGTGCTAGAGTGACAGGGTACGCACCCCTCCACTTT.

The CDR3 DNA follows: TGTGCCAGCAGCCACGGGACAGGGGGCAAGAAAGATACGCAGTATTTT. It is translated as CASSHGTGGKKDTQYF. The V call is TRBV7-9, the J call TRBJ2-3; 12 bases are a match to TRBD1. V shed 5 bases and J 5 bases; nucleotides not matched to a gene: 8. Germline V lookup: CDR1 SEHNR, CDR2 FQNEAQ (reference sequence). The CDR3 has 16 residues.